The 3 T cell receptor beta chains presented below share a single source sample, sequenced in a study of blood T cell repertoires in COVID-19. Sequencing was performed with immunoSEQ multiplex PCR; in TCRdb, only in-frame clones are kept and a portion is missing. The sample lists 56,000 or so clones; 80% to 90% were seen once. Material for sequencing was peripheral blood. These receptors came from a man aged 50 to 60 with acute or convalescent COVID-19.

This sequence joins TRBV3-1 (or the pseudogene TRBV3-2) and TRBJ1-2; D may be TRBD1 (6 bases). Germline V gene data show CDR1 as LGHDT and CDR2 as YNNKEL (reference sequence). This CDR3 spans 14 amino acids. V was trimmed by 3 bases and J by 7 bases, leaving 15 bases between them. The CDR3 DNA reads as TGTGCCAGCAGCCAGACCCAGGGGATCGGTGGCTACACCTTC. It encodes CASSQTQGIGGYTF.

The rearrangement joins TRBV27 to TRBJ1-4; 11 nucleotides align to TRBD1. V lost 5 bases, J lost 7 bases, and 9 bases stayed unmatched. The CDR3 runs 16 residues. Per germline, CDR1 MNHEY and CDR2 SMNVEV (reference sequence). The CDR3 DNA follows: TGTGCCAGCAGTCCCGGACAGGGGGCCGGCAGTGAAAAACTGTTTTTT. It translates to CASSPGQGAGSEKLFF.

A note on this clone: A read error may produce the germline difference seen at one junction end. This CDR3 is CASSIPLGRAHPNTETFF. The CDR3 nucleotides read TGTGCCAGTAGTATCCCTCTGGGGAGAGCCCATCCGAACACTGAAACTTTCTTT. The chain employs TRBV19 and TRBJ1-1; D is unclear. This CDR3 comprises 18 residues. In germline, CDR1 is LNHDA, CDR2 SQIVND (reference sequence).